The 17 T cell receptor beta chains reported below all come from one sample, sequenced in a study of blood T cells in healthy people across ages. With a J-beta primer mix and a sample-barcoded 5' primer, a second PCR ran about 7 to 12 cycles. TCRdb recomputed calls from the 5' RACE reads with MiXCR, one row per CDR3 protein. The sample lists 790,000 or so distinct CDR3 sequences, about 46% seen once, with approximately 18% in the top ten. The sequencing input was blood. These receptors came from a man older than 75 in good health.

This clonotype was seen more than once but under ten times. The chain combines TRBV13 with TRBJ2-1; the match to TRBD2 covers 8 bases. Losses at the gene ends were 1 base for V and 4 bases for J; bases not matched to a gene: 6. This CDR3 is built from 16 residues. Germline CDR1 is PRHDT and CDR2 is FYEKMQ (reference sequence). In DNA, the CDR3 is TGTGCCAGCAGCTTAGAACGGGAGGGAATTTACAATGAGCAGTTCTTC. Translating it yields CASSLEREGIYNEQFF.

This clonotype was seen a few times. This sequence joins TRBV12-3 or TRBV12-4 and TRBJ1-5, with D possibly matching TRBD1 (6 bases). The CDR3 runs to 14 residues. With 3 bases removed from V and 5 bases from J, the gap between germline ends came to 11 bases. CDR3: CASSLGGADQPQHF. The CDR3 region has the DNA TGTGCCAGCAGTTTGGGGGGCGCGGATCAGCCCCAGCATTTT.

The chain carries TRBV20-1 and TRBJ2-1, with 11 bases aligning to TRBD2. V was pared by 4 bases and J by 9 bases, with 20 bases of the junction left unmatched. CDR3 length: 18 amino acids. Germline V gene data show CDR1 as DFQATT and CDR2 as SNEGSKA (reference sequence). The chain's CDR3 is CSANLAGLAAMVFSEQFF. CDR3 bases: TGCAGTGCTAATCTAGCGGGACTAGCGGCAATGGTCTTCAGTGAGCAGTTCTTC.

V gene TRBV7-3 combines with J gene TRBJ2-1; no reliable D call. Germline V gene data show CDR1 as SGHTA and CDR2 as FQGTGA. Trimming pared 5 bases from V and 0 bases from J, leaving 23 bases between. The CDR3 totals 19 residues. This CDR3 reads CASSGPGRTARSSYNEQFF. CDR3 nucleotides: TGTGCCAGCAGCGGCCCTGGAAGGACCGCTAGGAGCTCCTACAATGAGCAGTTCTTC.

This clonotype showed up just a few times. The J gene is TRBJ2-5, the V gene TRBV6-2 or TRBV6-3; D possibly corresponds to TRBD1 (5 bases). The CDR3 covers 14 residues. V was pared by 1 base and J by 3 bases, with 9 bases between. The V gene's germline CDR1 is MNHEY and CDR2 SVGEGT. In DNA form, the CDR3 reads TGTGCCAGCAGTTACTTCGGCAGGGAAGAGACCCAGTACTTC. The encoded protein is CASSYFGREETQYF.

Ten or more counts support this clonotype. This chain uses TRBV5-1 with TRBJ2-1; no clear D gene. The CDR3 contains 14 residues. V was shortened by 5 bases and J by 5 bases, with 14 bases between the two germline ends. Germline-derived CDR1 and CDR2 are SGHRS and YFSETQ. CDR3 bases: TGCGCCAGCAGACTAAGCCCTGGTAACAATGAGCAGTTCTTC. Protein product: CASRLSPGNNEQFF.

The chain recombines TRBV11-1 with TRBJ2-5; 7 positions agree with TRBD1. Trimming removed 2 bases from V and 11 bases from J; junction bases left unmatched: 8. Germline CDR1 SGHAT, CDR2 FQDESV (reference sequence). The CDR3 contains 13 residues. The CDR3 is CASSLQDRAKQYF. Written as DNA, the CDR3 is TGTGCCAGCAGCTTACAAGACAGGGCCAAGCAGTACTTC.

This clonotype has just a few counts. The chain links TRBV7-3 to TRBJ1-6; no firm D call. The germline CDR1 and CDR2 sequences are SGHTA and FQGTGA. The CDR3 has 15 amino acids. V was clipped by 5 bases and J by 7 bases, with 15 bases between them. Here the CDR3 DNA reads TGTGCCAGCAGCCTCGATCCGGGCAGGAATTCACCCCTCCACTTT. Translated, it gives CASSLDPGRNSPLHF.

CDR3 residues: CSASLAGGHETQYF. In DNA form, the CDR3 reads TGCAGTGCTTCCCTAGCGGGGGGGCACGAGACCCAGTACTTC. The chain combines TRBV20-1 with TRBJ2-5; 12 nucleotides agree with TRBD2. V lost 5 bases, J lost 5 bases, and 6 bases stayed unmatched. Germline assignment: CDR1 DFQATT and CDR2 SNEGSKA (reference sequence). The CDR3 is made up of 14 amino acids.

V usage is TRBV28 and J usage is TRBJ1-1; D is undetermined. This CDR3 region has 13 residues. Germline lookup yields CDR1 MDHEN and CDR2 SYDVKM. Trimming took 6 bases from V and 2 from J, leaving 10 bases between them. The CDR3 is CASRFRVNTEAFF. The CDR3 DNA is TGTGCCAGCAGATTCAGAGTAAACACTGAAGCTTTCTTT.

The J gene is TRBJ2-3, the V gene TRBV11-1, with TRBD2 identical over 7 bases. Germline assignment: CDR1 SGHAT and CDR2 FQDESV (reference sequence). V dropped 3 bases and J dropped 2; count of bases not matched to a gene: 8. CDR3 size: 16 residues. The CDR3 nucleotides read TGTGCCAGCAGCTTGGGGCGGGAGTGGAACACAGATACGCAGTATTTT. It codes for CASSLGREWNTDTQYF.

As concerns this clonotype: The junction departs from germline at one end; a sequencing error may be responsible. The genes are TRBV2 and TRBJ2-2; D gene uncertain. The germline CDR1 and CDR2 sequences are SNHLY and FYNNEI. CDR3 size: 15 residues. The CDR3 DNA reads TGTACCAGCAGTCGAGAAGATACGAACACCGGGGAGCTGTTTTTT. Protein sequence: CTSSREDTNTGELFF.

This clonotype turned up a few times. The genes are TRBV6-6 and TRBJ2-7, with a possible D match to TRBD2 (5 bases). The CDR3 has 13 amino acids. CDR1 is MNHNY and CDR2 is SVGAGI in the germline V gene (reference sequence). The V gene lost 7 bases and the J gene lost 6 bases, with 16 bases spanning the gap. The CDR3 is CASTYGYGGEQYF. CDR3 coding DNA: TGTGCCAGCACCTATGGGTATGGAGGCGAGCAGTACTTC.

This clonotype is a singleton in its sample. Possible read error: a much larger clone is one base away. This rearrangement joins TRBV6-6 to TRBJ2-7; TRBD1 matches at 7 bases. Germline V lookup: CDR1 MNHNY, CDR2 SVGAGI (reference sequence). The junction had 1 base not matched to a gene; V was cut back by 2 bases and J by 3 bases. This CDR3 comprises 13 residues. This chain's CDR3 is CASSYGQVYEQYF. Here the CDR3 DNA reads TGTGCCAGCAGTTACGGACAGGTCTACGAGCAGTACTTC.

The rearrangement joins TRBV20-1 to TRBJ2-7, with a tentative D call TRBD2 (5 bases). The V gene's germline CDR1 is DFQATT and CDR2 SNEGSKA (reference sequence). This CDR3 is 14 amino acids long. Between the trimmed V and J ends, which lost 5 bases and 7 bases, there was a span of 21 bases. The CDR3 DNA is TGCAGTGCTCCCCATGAGGGCTCCTACAATGAGCAGTACTTC. Translating it yields CSAPHEGSYNEQYF.

The CDR3 nucleotides are TGCGCCAGCAGCCCGGACGGGGCTAACTATGGCTACACCTTC. Its protein product is CASSPDGANYGYTF. The rearrangement uses TRBV5-1 and TRBJ1-2, with D unclear. V was trimmed by 4 bases and J by 0 bases, leaving 10 bases between them. Per the germline V gene, CDR1 is SGHRS and CDR2 is YFSETQ. The CDR3 runs to 14 residues.

V gene TRBV27 combines with J gene TRBJ2-1; 14 bases are shared with TRBD2. CDR3 size: 17 residues. With V trimmed by 5 bases and J by 8 bases, 11 bases remained unmatched. Looked up from germline, CDR1 is MNHEY and CDR2 is SMNVEV (reference sequence). DNA for the CDR3: TGTGCCAGCAGTAAACCTCGACTAGCGGGAGGGCCCTATGAGCAGTTCTTC. Translated: CASSKPRLAGGPYEQFF.